The clone carrying this T cell receptor (beta chain) was counted a few times. What it binds is unknown. As the sequencing template, cDNA was produced by extracting RNA and reverse transcribing it. The table came from immunoSEQ multiplex PCR; TCRdb's copy has only in-frame clones and leaves some out. The table records about 130,000 clones, roughly 61% of them present only once. As part of sample collection, lesional scalp punch biopsies and peripheral blood were taken from alopecia areata patients. Trimming shortened V by 5 bases and J by 0 bases, and 5 bases separated the two germline ends. CDR3 length equals 13 residues. Germline V gene sequence: CDR1 LGHNT, CDR2 FRNRAP. The data originate from a study of CD8+ T cells in alopecia areata. About the study: Those patients who were treated received oral tofacitinib, which was given at 5 to 10 mg twice daily for moderate-to-severe alopecia areata. Findings and limits, study-wide: More clonal than normal scalp was lesional scalp, particularly alopecia totalis/universalis. Sequencing of scalp samples also captures resident alphabeta T cells of normal skin.

The specimen was CD4+ T cells sorted from blood, collected at week 0. The J gene is TRBJ1-3, the V gene TRBV12-5; D remains ambiguous. This receptor was taken from a human donor with alopecia areata. The chain's CDR3 is CASGRGSGNTIYF. CDR3 nucleotide sequence: TGTGCTAGTGGTCGGGGCTCTGGAAACACCATATATTTT.